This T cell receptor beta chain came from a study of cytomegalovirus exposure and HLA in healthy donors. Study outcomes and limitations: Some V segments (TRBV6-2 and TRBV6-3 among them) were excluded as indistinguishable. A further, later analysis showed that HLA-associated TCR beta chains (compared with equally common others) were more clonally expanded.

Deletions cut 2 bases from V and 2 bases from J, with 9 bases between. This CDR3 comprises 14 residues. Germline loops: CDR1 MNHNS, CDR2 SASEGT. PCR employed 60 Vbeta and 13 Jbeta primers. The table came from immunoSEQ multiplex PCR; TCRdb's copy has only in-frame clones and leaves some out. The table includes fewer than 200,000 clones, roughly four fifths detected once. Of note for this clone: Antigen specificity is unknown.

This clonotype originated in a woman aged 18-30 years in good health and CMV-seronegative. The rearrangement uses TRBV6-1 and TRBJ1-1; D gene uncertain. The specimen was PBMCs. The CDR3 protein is CASSERGINTEAFF. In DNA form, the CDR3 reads TGTGCCAGCAGTGAAAGAGGGATCAACACTGAAGCTTTCTTT.